This T cell receptor (beta chain) stems from a study of Ad26.COV2.S vaccination and SARS-CoV-2 variants. Study-wide background: Donor had been placed in the Ad26.COV2.S arm of the COV1001 trial. Participants got Ad26.COV2.S intramuscularly, once or twice 56 days apart. Study conclusions and caveats: The analyses of TCR breadth and depth may have understated the size of total T cell responses. The placebo group had lower spike-specific TCR breadth than the vaccine recipients did.

Treatment described: about 20 received Ad26.COV2.S at low or high dose, single or two shots; a few received placebo; per-sample allocation not given. Following the first vaccine or placebo injection, samples were taken on day 63. This clone is a singleton in its sample. Its antigen is currently unknown. The CDR3 contains 15 residues. Germline CDR1 SEHNR, CDR2 FQNEAQ (reference sequence). Trimming cost V 3 bases and J 6 bases; bases outside gene matches: 8. Produced via immunoSEQ multiplex PCR; TCRdb's table is partial and in-frame only. The repertoire holds over 350,000 clones, 70% to 90% seen once, with 3.5% in the top ten.

The specimen was peripheral blood, collected in a trial of Ad26.COV2.S vaccine versus placebo. V gene TRBV7-9 combines with J gene TRBJ2-1, with 7 bases lining up with TRBD2. The clonotype was recovered from a person between 18 and 60 years old who received the Ad26.COV2.S COVID-19 vaccine or a placebo. This CDR3 reads CASSLSGTLSNEQFF. The CDR3 nucleotides read TGTGCCAGCAGCTTGAGCGGGACCTTGAGCAATGAGCAGTTCTTC.